These T cell receptor beta chains were read from a single sample in a study of blood T cell repertoires in COVID-19. This table comes from immunoSEQ multiplex PCR, and its TCRdb copy is limited to in-frame clones, with some not included. Of roughly 280,000 clones listed, 85% to 90% are singletons. The material sequenced was PBMCs or T cells enriched from blood (not recorded which). These TCRs come from an older woman who had recovered from COVID-19. Each CDR3 is given with its conserved first and last residue.

V: TRBV5-1; length: 15; J: TRBJ1-4; CDR3: CASSLQGAPGEKLFF
V: TRBV5-1; length: 11; J: TRBJ1-2; CDR3: CAGGVGYGYTF
V: TRBV3-1/TRBV3-2; length: 14; J: TRBJ1-4; CDR3: CASSYDRGSEKLFF
V: TRBV2; length: 14; J: TRBJ2-5; CDR3: CASGDLGGLETQYF
V: TRBV4-1; length: 15; J: TRBJ2-1; CDR3: CASSQDPSRPGEQFF
V: TRBV12-3/TRBV12-4; length: 12; J: TRBJ1-5; CDR3: CASSLGYQPQHF
V: TRBV30; length: 14; J: TRBJ2-2; CDR3: CAWRSRPNTGELFF
V: TRBV5-1; length: 15; J: TRBJ1-1; CDR3: CASRPAGADRTEAFF
V: TRBV9; length: 14; J: TRBJ2-7; CDR3: CASSPAGRSYEQYF
V: TRBV21-1; length: 13; J: TRBJ1-1; CDR3: CAILEGLNTEAFF
V: TRBV19; length: 15; J: TRBJ2-7; CDR3: CASSVSPGTPYEQYF
V: TRBV9; length: 13; J: TRBJ2-7; CDR3: CASSVDRVSEQYF
V: TRBV7-9; length: 16; J: TRBJ1-5; CDR3: CASSLGGTFSNQPQHF
V: TRBV6-1; length: 16; J: TRBJ2-2; CDR3: CASSEIAGYNTGELFF
V: TRBV5-1; length: 15; J: TRBJ2-1; CDR3: CASSLALGGYNEQFF
V: TRBV5-1; length: 17; J: TRBJ2-5; CDR3: CASSVNLAGGYQETQYF
V: TRBV20-1; length: 15; J: TRBJ2-1; CDR3: CSASSPTHIYNEQFF
V: TRBV5-1; length: 16; J: TRBJ2-1; CDR3: CASSPRTSGVYNEQFF
V: TRBV3-1/TRBV3-2; length: 18; J: TRBJ2-3; CDR3: CASSPGLAGGPRTDTQYF
V: TRBV12-3/TRBV12-4; length: 13; J: TRBJ1-1; CDR3: CASSFAKGQEAFF
V: TRBV30; length: 14; J: TRBJ2-7; CDR3: CAWGPGQVPSEQYF
V: TRBV5-1; length: 17; J: TRBJ2-5; CDR3: CASSLALDRAVRETQYF
V: TRBV7-2; length: 16; J: TRBJ1-5; CDR3: CASSVIWAGDNQPQHF
V: TRBV27; length: 14; J: TRBJ1-1; CDR3: CASSLGAGLNEAFF
V: TRBV11-2; length: 16; J: TRBJ2-1; CDR3: CASSSRLAGIYNEQFF
V: TRBV7-2; length: 19; J: TRBJ2-5; CDR3: CASSQPTTPGTGTQETQYF
V: TRBV5-1; length: 12; J: TRBJ2-1; CDR3: CASSPERNEQFF